Detailed here is one TCR beta chain. The repertoire was sequenced with immunoSEQ multiplex PCR; TCRdb's copy has only in-frame clones and lacks some. Found here are fewer than 70,000 clones, over 60% of them singletons; the top ten hold approximately 20%. Trimming shortened V by 1 base and J by 11 bases, and 14 bases separated the two germline ends. This CDR3 has 13 residues. Germline values: CDR1 SEHNR, CDR2 FQNEAQ (reference sequence). These data come from a study of blood T cell repertoires in COVID-19. For the study at large: The United States, Italy and Spain supplied acute and convalescent COVID-19 samples.

Seattle-derived patients entered the study during active infection and were followed longitudinally. The sequenced material came from peripheral blood. The TCR sequence derives from a man aged 30 to 39 with COVID-19, enrolled during active disease. J is TRBJ1-1 and V is TRBV7-9; TRBD1 might be the D (5 bases). Written as DNA, the CDR3 is TGTGCCAGCAGCTTAGATTCCAGGGCCGGGGCTTTCTTT. Its protein is CASSLDSRAGAFF.